A single sample is the source of the 19 T cell receptor beta chains below, sequenced in a study of blood T cells in healthy people across ages. Combining a sample-barcoded 5' primer with a J-beta primer mix, a second PCR ran for 7 to 11 cycles. One entry per CDR3 protein results from TCRdb running MiXCR on the 5' RACE reads. Here the sample spans about 800,000 distinct CDR3 sequences, roughly 60% being singletons. The sequenced material came from blood. All receptors come from a man younger than 40 in good health.

The genes are TRBV6-1 and TRBJ1-4; D ambiguous. The CDR3 is 18 amino acids. V was shortened by 1 base and J by 4 bases, with 19 bases between the two germline ends. CDR1 is MNHNS, CDR2 SASEGT, per germline. The CDR3 loop is CASSEVVTFEGFNEKLFF. The CDR3 DNA reads TGTGCCAGCAGTGAAGTTGTAACTTTCGAGGGTTTTAATGAAAAACTGTTTTTT.

The rearrangement joins TRBV28 to TRBJ2-1; D unclear. Germline CDR1 is MDHEN and CDR2 is SYDVKM. The CDR3 totals 14 residues. Trimming left V 6 bases short and J 2 bases short, with 11 bases between. CDR3 residues: CASRETGAYNEQFF. The CDR3 bases are TGTGCCAGCAGAGAGACTGGCGCCTACAATGAGCAGTTCTTC.

This clonotype came up a few times. The gene calls are TRBV15 and TRBJ2-3, with TRBD2 matching 15 bases. The junction had 5 bases not matched to a gene; V was cut back by 2 bases and J by 5 bases. This CDR3 region has 17 residues. The germline gives CDR1 LNHNV, CDR2 YYDKDF (reference sequence). Here the CDR3 reads CATSRLGLAGGRDTQYF. DNA of the CDR3: TGTGCCACCAGCAGACTTGGACTAGCGGGGGGGCGAGATACGCAGTATTTT.

The V and J genes are TRBV20-1 and TRBJ1-5, with TRBD1 matching 7 bases. The V segment lost 7 bases and the J segment 4 bases; nucleotides outside the gene matches: 7. This CDR3 is 13 amino acids long. Germline CDR1 is DFQATT and CDR2 is SNEGSKA (reference sequence). The CDR3 DNA reads TGCAGTGTAAGTCAGGGGGGAAATCAGCCCCAGCATTTT. This gives the protein CSVSQGGNQPQHF.

The V gene is TRBV11-3, the J gene TRBJ1-4; D unresolved. CDR1 is SGHNT and CDR2 is YENEEA in the germline V gene. The CDR3 runs to 11 residues. Trimming cost V 5 bases and J 7 bases, with 5 bases left between them. The CDR3 region has the DNA TGTGCCAGCAGCCACGGTGAAAAACTGTTTTTT. This sequence encodes CASSHGEKLFF. Full variable domain (outside the CDR3, taken from reference TRBV11-3 and TRBJ1-4): EAGVVQSPRYKIIEKKQPVAFWCNPISGHNTLYWYLQNLGQGPELLIRYENEEAVDDSQLPKDRFSAERLKGVDSTLKIQPAELGDSAVYLCASSHGEKLFFGSGTQLSVL.

This clonotype turned up a few times. The chain employs TRBV4-2 and TRBJ2-7; 9 bases match TRBD1. CDR3 length: 14 residues. Trimming took 0 bases from V and 7 from J; bases not matched to a gene: 4. Germline lookup yields CDR1 LGHNA and CDR2 YNFKEQ. Here the CDR3 reads CASSQDGTGFEQYF. The CDR3 bases are TGTGCCAGCAGCCAAGATGGGACAGGGTTTGAGCAGTACTTC.

This clonotype was observed a few times. V usage is TRBV29-1 and J usage is TRBJ2-5, with D possibly TRBD1 on 6 matching bases. The DNA end favors TRBJ2-7, so the J call may be wrong. CDR1 and CDR2 (germline): SQVTM, ANQGSEA. This CDR3 has 13 residues. The CDR3 nucleotides are TGCAGCGTCTCAGGTCCAGGGGCGGGCGAGCAGTACTTC. Amino acids: CSVSGPGAGEQYF.

This chain joins TRBV7-3 and TRBJ1-1, with D perhaps TRBD1 (5 bases). Trimming removed 7 bases at V and 1 base at J, with 13 bases between. CDR1 is SGHTA, CDR2 FQGTGA, per germline. The CDR3 covers 14 residues. The CDR3, as DNA: TGTGCCAGCAAATGGGGGGGGGAGAACACTGAAGCTTTCTTT. Its protein is CASKWGGENTEAFF.

This clonotype was seen once. This chain links TRBV7-2 with TRBJ2-1, with 9 nucleotides matching TRBD1. The V gene's germline CDR1 is SGHTA and CDR2 FQGNSA. The CDR3 is 14 amino acids. V lost 3 bases to trimming and J lost 7 bases; unmatched junction nucleotides: 4. CDR3 region: CASSFTGQGNEQFF. The CDR3 coding sequence is TGTGCCAGCAGCTTTACGGGACAGGGAAATGAGCAGTTCTTC. Supplemented by reference TRBV7-2 and TRBJ2-1, the full variable domain reads GAGVSQSPSNKVTEKGKDVELRCDPISGHTALYWYRQSLGQGLEFLIYFQGNSAPDKSGLPSDRFSAERTGGSVSTLTIQRTQQEDSAVYLCASSFTGQGNEQFFGPGTRLTVL.

In the case of this clonotype: Since no conserved phenylalanine or tryptophan closes the CDR3, a read error is the likely cause. This chain joins TRBV10-3 and TRBJ1-2; maybe TRBD1 (5 bases). The CDR3 consists of 13 residues. In germline, CDR1 is ENHRY, CDR2 SYGVKD. Trimming cost V 0 bases and J 7 bases, with 9 bases left between them. In DNA form, the CDR3 reads TGTGCCATCAGTGAGTCGAGGGACTCTGGCTACACCATC. It encodes CAISESRDSGYTI.

In its sample, this clonotype was seen a few times. The chain couples TRBV20-1 to TRBJ2-3; D call uncertain. Germline V gene lookup returns CDR1 DFQATT and CDR2 SNEGSKA (reference sequence). The length of the CDR3 is 14 residues. V was shortened by 3 bases and J by 0 bases, with 10 bases between the two germline ends. The CDR3 spells CSASPVASTDTQYF. CDR3 coding DNA: TGCAGTGCTAGCCCGGTTGCGAGCACAGATACGCAGTATTTT.

This clonotype was recorded at least ten times. The CDR3 coding sequence is TGCAGTGCTAGGTGGGGGGGGGCCATTGGGGAGCAGTTCTTC. Translated: CSARWGGAIGEQFF. V usage is TRBV20-1 and J usage is TRBJ2-1; TRBD2 might be the D (7 bases). Trimming removed 3 bases at V and 10 bases at J, with 19 bases between. Germline values: CDR1 DFQATT, CDR2 SNEGSKA (reference sequence). There are 14 residues in the CDR3.

The chain couples TRBV7-2 to TRBJ2-1, with D perhaps being TRBD1 or TRBD2 (6 bases each). This CDR3 has 14 residues. V was cut by 5 bases and J by 9 bases, with 17 bases left in between. The germline CDR1 and CDR2 sequences are SGHTA and FQGNSA. CDR3 in amino acids: CASSLGGPSAEQFF. The CDR3 nucleotides read TGTGCCAGCAGCCTAGGGGGGCCGAGCGCTGAGCAGTTCTTC.

In this sample, this clonotype turned up once. The V gene is TRBV29-1, the J gene TRBJ2-1, with D perhaps matching TRBD1 or TRBD2 (5 bases each). The last part of the DNA fits TRBJ2-7 better; the J call may be wrong. The length of the CDR3 is 11 residues. Germline V gene sequence: CDR1 SQVTM, CDR2 ANQGSEA. For the CDR3, the DNA is TGCAGCGTTACTGTTGGGGGCGAGCAGTACTTC. Translation: CSVTVGGEQYF.

This clonotype was picked up a small number of times. One end of the junction does not line up with germline, which may come from a read error. The chain uses TRBV7-7 and TRBJ2-4; D is possibly TRBD1 (5 bases). The J call may be mistaken, given a closer DNA end match to TRBJ2-5. The length of the CDR3 is 16 residues. Germline V CDR1 and CDR2: SSHAT, FNYEAQ (reference sequence). CDR3 in amino acids: CASSQYTTAPLETQYF. The DNA of the CDR3 is TGTGCTAGCAGCCAATACACGACAGCGCCTTTGGAGACCCAGTACTTC.

This clonotype appeared a few times. The rearrangement uses TRBV5-1 and TRBJ2-7, with TRBD1 matching 11 bases. J lost 5 bases, V lost 8 bases, and 6 bases had no gene match. CDR1 and CDR2 from the germline V gene are SGHRS and YFSETQ. This CDR3 contains 13 residues. The CDR3 here is CARWDRGYNEQYF. In DNA form, the CDR3 reads TGCGCCAGATGGGACAGGGGGTACAACGAGCAGTACTTC. Based on the CDR3 plus reference TRBV5-1 and TRBJ2-7, the full variable domain is KAGVTQTPRYLIKTRGQQVTLSCSPISGHRSVSWYQQTPGQGLQFLFEYFSETQRNKGNFPGRFSGRQFSNSRSEMNVSTLELGDSALYLCARWDRGYNEQYFGPGTRLTVT.

The V and J genes are TRBV7-2 and TRBJ2-7; D gene uncertain. V lost 1 base and J lost 3, with 10 bases in between. CDR3 length equals 14 residues. Germline lookup yields CDR1 SGHTA and CDR2 FQGNSA. CDR3 loop: CASSLETASYEQYF. For the CDR3, the DNA is TGTGCCAGCAGCTTAGAGACGGCTAGCTACGAGCAGTACTTC.

This clonotype has just one count. The chain has TRBV5-5 and TRBJ1-1; D is uncertain. CDR1 SGHKS and CDR2 YYEKEE come from the germline V gene (reference sequence). Trimming stripped 1 base from V and 2 bases from J, with 9 bases between. The CDR3 runs to 14 residues. The CDR3 sequence: CASSLRRINTEAFF. CDR3 nucleotide sequence: TGTGCCAGCAGCTTGCGCAGGATAAACACTGAAGCTTTCTTT. Full variable domain (outside the CDR3, taken from reference TRBV5-5 and TRBJ1-1): DAGVTQSPTHLIKTRGQQVTLRCSPISGHKSVSWYQQVLGQGPQFIFQYYEKEERGRGNFPDRFSARQFPNYSSELNVNALLLGDSALYLCASSLRRINTEAFFGQGTRLTVV.

CDR3: CASRASGTSGEQFF. CDR3 bases: TGTGCCAGCAGAGCGAGCGGGACCTCGGGTGAGCAGTTCTTC. The rearrangement links TRBV28 to TRBJ2-1; 7 bases fit TRBD2. Germline-derived CDR1 and CDR2 are MDHEN and SYDVKM. The junction had 11 bases not matched to a gene; V was cut back by 6 bases and J by 9 bases. The CDR3 covers 14 residues.